Listed below are T cell receptor beta chains from one sample, sequenced in a study of cytomegalovirus exposure and HLA in healthy donors. Method: immunoSEQ multiplex PCR; TCRdb's copy keeps in-frame clones and lacks some. The profile shows about 160,000 clones, about 88% of them singletons. The source material was PBMCs. These TCRs come from a young man in good health and CMV-seropositive. Both conserved end residues are part of each CDR3. The order of the fields is V gene, D gene, J gene, clone size, CDR3 protein, CDR3 DNA. A D gene is named only where the DNA matches it firmly. Some rows have no size entry. The others give once, few or many, or a class for an expanded clone.

TRBV7-2	NA	TRBJ2-3	NA	CASSLVGADTQYF	TGTGCCAGCAGCTTAGTAGGGGCAGATACGCAGTATTTT
TRBV11-3	NA	TRBJ1-6	NA	CASSFTTRSPLHF	TGTGCCAGCAGCTTTACGACTCGGTCACCCCTCCACTTT
TRBV6-1	TRBD1	TRBJ1-5	few	CASSDRTGGPSKPQHF	TGTGCCAGCAGTGACCGGACAGGGGGCCCATCTAAGCCCCAGCATTTT
TRBV2	TRBD1	TRBJ2-3	NA	CASSEIGGSTDTQYF	TGTGCCAGCAGTGAAATAGGGGGCAGCACAGATACGCAGTATTTT
TRBV10-3	NA	TRBJ2-7	once	CAISSTGTYEQYF	TGTGCCATCAGTTCCACAGGTACCTACGAGCAGTACTTC
TRBV6-4	NA	TRBJ2-1	NA	CASSARSVSRNEQFF	TGTGCCAGCAGTGCCCGCAGCGTATCTAGGAATGAGCAGTTCTTC
TRBV6-6	NA	TRBJ1-5	once	CASSYLQGGYQPQHF	TGTGCCAGCAGTTACCTACAGGGCGGGTATCAGCCCCAGCATTTT
TRBV4-1	TRBD2	TRBJ2-3	NA	CASSQGGGANTQYF	TGCGCCAGCAGCCAAGGGGGGGGAGCGAATACGCAGTATTTT
TRBV6-5	TRBD1	TRBJ2-7	NA	CASSYRDRGTYEQYF	TGTGCCAGCAGTTATAGGGACAGGGGTACCTACGAGCAGTACTTC
TRBV27	TRBD1	TRBJ1-2	NA	CASSLKGAHYGYTF	TGTGCCAGCAGTTTAAAGGGGGCTCACTATGGCTACACCTTC
TRBV7-9	NA	TRBJ2-7	NA	CASSLGREQYF	TGTGCCAGCAGCTTAGGTCGGGAGCAGTACTTC
TRBV7-9	NA	TRBJ2-1	NA	CASSLGGGGQATTYNEQFF	TGTGCCAGCAGCTTAGGTGGTGGGGGCCAAGCGACCACCTACAATGAGCAGTTCTTC
TRBV2	NA	TRBJ2-5	medium-sized	CASGSRVPRETQYF	TGTGCCAGCGGAAGCAGGGTGCCTCGGGAGACCCAGTACTTC
TRBV7-2	NA	TRBJ1-2	NA	CASSLAVDYGYTF	TGTGCCAGCAGCTTAGCAGTAGACTATGGCTACACCTTC
TRBV11-1	NA	TRBJ2-1	NA	CASRVRGSYNEQFF	TGTGCCAGCAGGGTCAGGGGCTCCTACAATGAGCAGTTCTTC
TRBV5-4	TRBD2	TRBJ2-3	NA	CASSAGLAGGSDTQYF	TGTGCCAGCAGCGCGGGACTAGCGGGGGGATCAGATACGCAGTATTTT
TRBV9	TRBD1	TRBJ1-1	NA	CASSDNRDRGEDTEAFF	TGTGCCAGCAGCGATAACCGGGACAGGGGTGAGGACACTGAAGCTTTCTTT
TRBV7-2	TRBD2	TRBJ2-5	NA	CASSLGFSGGQETQYF	TGTGCCAGCAGCTTAGGCTTTAGCGGGGGACAAGAGACCCAGTACTTC
TRBV4-1	NA	TRBJ2-7	NA	CASSQGASYEQYF	TGCGCCAGCAGCCAAGGGGCTTCCTACGAGCAGTACTTC
TRBV6-5	TRBD1	TRBJ2-7	NA	CASTPGQETYEQYF	TGTGCCAGCACCCCGGGACAGGAAACCTACGAGCAGTACTTC
TRBV6-5	TRBD1	TRBJ2-7	NA	CASSLARDRSYEQYF	TGTGCCAGCAGCCTGGCTAGGGACAGGTCCTACGAGCAGTACTTC
TRBV7-3	NA	TRBJ2-2	NA	CASSLNHRADTGELFF	TGTGCCAGCAGCTTAAATCACAGGGCGGACACCGGGGAGCTGTTTTTT
TRBV5-6	NA	TRBJ2-7	NA	CASSQASYEQYF	TGTGCCAGCAGTCAGGCCTCCTACGAGCAGTACTTC
TRBV29-1	TRBD1	TRBJ2-3	NA	CSVALSRGITDTQYF	TGCAGCGTTGCGCTATCCAGGGGGATTACAGATACGCAGTATTTT
TRBV7-3	TRBD2	TRBJ2-3	once	CASSSGLATDTQYF	TGTGCCAGCAGCTCCGGACTAGCGACAGATACGCAGTATTTT
TRBV7-2	NA	TRBJ1-2	NA	CASSSATEQYGYTF	TGTGCCAGCAGCTCAGCCACGGAGCAGTATGGCTACACCTTC
TRBV5-1	NA	TRBJ1-5	once	CASSLGREDQPQHF	TGCGCCAGCAGCCTCGGGAGAGAGGATCAGCCCCAGCATTTT
TRBV5-6	NA	TRBJ2-3	NA	CASRWRGGTDTQYF	TGTGCCAGCAGGTGGAGGGGCGGCACAGATACGCAGTATTTT
TRBV27	TRBD1	TRBJ1-2	NA	CASSRQGNGYTF	TGTGCCAGCTCCAGACAGGGAAATGGCTACACCTTC
TRBV30	TRBD1	TRBJ1-2	NA	CASSNGQGMSGYTF	TGTGCCTCGTCCAACGGACAGGGGATGAGTGGCTACACCTTC
TRBV18	TRBD1	TRBJ1-2	NA	CASSRITGDPNYGYTF	TGTGCCAGCTCACGTATTACAGGGGACCCAAACTATGGCTACACCTTC
TRBV7-2	NA	TRBJ2-1	NA	CASSSDNEQFF	TGTGCCAGCAGCTCAGACAATGAGCAGTTCTTC
TRBV21-1	NA	TRBJ2-5	NA	CASSKDAGRETQYF	TGTGCCAGCAGCAAAGACGCAGGGAGGGAGACCCAGTACTTC
TRBV7-6	NA	TRBJ2-6	NA	CASSLLEGSGANVLTF	TGTGCCAGCAGCTTATTAGAGGGCTCTGGGGCCAACGTCCTGACTTTC
TRBV10-3	TRBD2	TRBJ2-7	once	CAISPLAGSSYEQYF	TGTGCCATCAGCCCCCTAGCGGGAAGCTCCTACGAGCAGTACTTC